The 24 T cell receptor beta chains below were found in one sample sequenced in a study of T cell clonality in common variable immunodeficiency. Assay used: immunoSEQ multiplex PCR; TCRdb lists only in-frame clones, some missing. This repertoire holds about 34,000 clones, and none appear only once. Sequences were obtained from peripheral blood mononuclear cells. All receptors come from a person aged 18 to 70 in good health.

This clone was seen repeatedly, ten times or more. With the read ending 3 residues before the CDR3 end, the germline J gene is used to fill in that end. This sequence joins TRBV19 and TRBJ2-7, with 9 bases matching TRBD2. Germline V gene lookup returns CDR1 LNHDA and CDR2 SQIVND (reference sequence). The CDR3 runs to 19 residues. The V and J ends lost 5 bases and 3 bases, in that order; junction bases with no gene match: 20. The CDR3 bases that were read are TGTGCCAGTAGTTCCCTCCGAGGAGCGGGAGGCAAAAGATTCTACGAG. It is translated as CASSSLRGAGGKRFYE. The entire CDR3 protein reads CASSSLRGAGGKRFYEQYF.

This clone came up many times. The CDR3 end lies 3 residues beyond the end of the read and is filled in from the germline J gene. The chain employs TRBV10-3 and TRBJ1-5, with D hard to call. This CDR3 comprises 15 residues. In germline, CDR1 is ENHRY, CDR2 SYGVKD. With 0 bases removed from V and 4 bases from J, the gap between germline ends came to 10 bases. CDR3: CAISESVTANQPQHF. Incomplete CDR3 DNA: TGTGCCATCAGTGAGTCTGTTACAGCTAATCAGCCC.

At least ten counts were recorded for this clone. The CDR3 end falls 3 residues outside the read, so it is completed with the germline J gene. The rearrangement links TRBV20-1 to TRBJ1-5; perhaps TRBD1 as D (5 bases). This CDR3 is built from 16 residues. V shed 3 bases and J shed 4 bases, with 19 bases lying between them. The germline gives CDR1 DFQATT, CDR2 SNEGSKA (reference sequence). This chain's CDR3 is CSASPLPEGANQPQHF. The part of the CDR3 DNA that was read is TGCAGTGCTAGCCCCCTGCCCGAAGGGGCAAATCAGCCC.

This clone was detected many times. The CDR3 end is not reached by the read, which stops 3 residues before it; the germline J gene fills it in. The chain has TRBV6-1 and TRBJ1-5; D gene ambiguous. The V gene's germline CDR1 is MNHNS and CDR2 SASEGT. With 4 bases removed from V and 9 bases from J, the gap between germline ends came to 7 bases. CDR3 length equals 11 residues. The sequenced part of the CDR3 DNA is TGTGCCAGCAGTGCCGGGGTGCCC. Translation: CASSAGVP. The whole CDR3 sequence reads CASSAGVPQHF.

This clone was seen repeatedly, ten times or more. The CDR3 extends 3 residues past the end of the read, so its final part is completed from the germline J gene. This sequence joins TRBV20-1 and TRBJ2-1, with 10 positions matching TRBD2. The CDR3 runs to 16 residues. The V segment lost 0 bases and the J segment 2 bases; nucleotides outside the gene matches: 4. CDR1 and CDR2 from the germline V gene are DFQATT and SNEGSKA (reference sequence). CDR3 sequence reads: CSARDYSGRAYNEQFF. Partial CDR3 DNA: TGCAGTGCTAGAGATTACAGCGGGAGGGCCTACAATGAG.

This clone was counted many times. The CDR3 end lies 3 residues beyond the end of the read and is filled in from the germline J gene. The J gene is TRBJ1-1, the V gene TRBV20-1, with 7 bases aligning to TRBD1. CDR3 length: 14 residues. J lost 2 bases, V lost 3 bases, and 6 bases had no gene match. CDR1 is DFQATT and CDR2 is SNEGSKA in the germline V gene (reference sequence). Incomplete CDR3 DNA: TGCAGTGCTAGGACGGGACAGACCAACACTGAA. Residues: CSARTGQTNTE. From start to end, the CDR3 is CSARTGQTNTEAFF.

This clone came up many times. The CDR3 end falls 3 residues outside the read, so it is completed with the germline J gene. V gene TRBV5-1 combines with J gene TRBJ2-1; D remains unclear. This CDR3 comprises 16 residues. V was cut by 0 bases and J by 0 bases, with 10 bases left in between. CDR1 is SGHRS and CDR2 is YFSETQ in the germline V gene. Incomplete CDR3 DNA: TGCGCCAGCAGCTTGGTGCTCAGTGGCTCCTACAATGAG. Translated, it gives CASSLVLSGSYNE. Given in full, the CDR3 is CASSLVLSGSYNEQFF.

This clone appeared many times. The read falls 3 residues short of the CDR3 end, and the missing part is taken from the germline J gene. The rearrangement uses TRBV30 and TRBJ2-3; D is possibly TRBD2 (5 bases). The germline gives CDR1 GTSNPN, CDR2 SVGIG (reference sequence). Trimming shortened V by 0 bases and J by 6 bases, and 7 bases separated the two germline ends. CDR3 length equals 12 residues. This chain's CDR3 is CAWSVRGDTQYF. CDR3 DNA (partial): TGTGCCTGGAGTGTGCGAGGGGATACG.

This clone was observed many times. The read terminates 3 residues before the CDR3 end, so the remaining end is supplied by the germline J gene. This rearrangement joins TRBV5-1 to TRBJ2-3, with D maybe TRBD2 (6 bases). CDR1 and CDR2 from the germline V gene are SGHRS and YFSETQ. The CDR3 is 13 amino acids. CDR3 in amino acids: CASSISGTGTQYF. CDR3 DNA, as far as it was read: TGCGCCAGCAGTATTAGCGGCACCGGGACG.

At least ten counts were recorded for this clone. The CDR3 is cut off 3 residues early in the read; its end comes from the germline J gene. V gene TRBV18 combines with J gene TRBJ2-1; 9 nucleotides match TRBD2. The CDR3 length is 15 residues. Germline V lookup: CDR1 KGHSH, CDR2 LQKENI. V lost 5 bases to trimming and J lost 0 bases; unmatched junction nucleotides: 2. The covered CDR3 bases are TGTGCCAGCTCAAGCGGGAGGACCTCCTACAATGAG. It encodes CASSSGRTSYNE. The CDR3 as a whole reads CASSSGRTSYNEQFF.

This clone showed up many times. The CDR3 reads CASSVALRGQAAFF. CDR3 DNA (partial): TGTGCCAGCAGTGTAGCGTTGCGGGGACAGGCG. The V gene is TRBV2, the J gene TRBJ1-1; 8 positions match TRBD1. With the read ending 3 residues before the CDR3 end, the germline J gene is used to fill in that end. The CDR3 covers 14 residues. Germline lookup yields CDR1 SNHLY and CDR2 FYNNEI.

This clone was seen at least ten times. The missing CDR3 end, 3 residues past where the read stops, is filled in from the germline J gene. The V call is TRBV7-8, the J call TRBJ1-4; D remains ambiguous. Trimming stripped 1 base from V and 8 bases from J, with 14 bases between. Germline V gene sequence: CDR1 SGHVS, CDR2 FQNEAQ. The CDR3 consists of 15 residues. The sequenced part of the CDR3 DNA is TGTGCCAGCAGCTTAGGAGGTAGCCATAGGGAAAAA. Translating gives CASSLGGSHREK. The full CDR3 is CASSLGGSHREKLFF.

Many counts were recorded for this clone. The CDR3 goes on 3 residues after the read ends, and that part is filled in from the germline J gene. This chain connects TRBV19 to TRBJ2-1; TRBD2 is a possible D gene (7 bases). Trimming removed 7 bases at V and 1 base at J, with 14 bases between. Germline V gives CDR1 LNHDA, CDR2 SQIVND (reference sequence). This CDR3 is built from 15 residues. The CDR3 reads CASKGGSGSYNEQFF. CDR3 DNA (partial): TGTGCCAGTAAGGGGGGGAGCGGGTCCTACAATGAG.

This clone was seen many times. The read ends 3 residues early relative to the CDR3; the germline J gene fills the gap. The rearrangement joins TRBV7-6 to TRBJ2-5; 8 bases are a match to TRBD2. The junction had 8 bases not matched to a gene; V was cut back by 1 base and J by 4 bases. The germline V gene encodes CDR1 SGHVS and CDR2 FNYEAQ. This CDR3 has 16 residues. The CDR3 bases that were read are TGTGCCAGCAGCTTAGGACTAGCGAATACCCTAGAGACC. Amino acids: CASSLGLANTLET. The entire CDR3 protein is CASSLGLANTLETQYF.

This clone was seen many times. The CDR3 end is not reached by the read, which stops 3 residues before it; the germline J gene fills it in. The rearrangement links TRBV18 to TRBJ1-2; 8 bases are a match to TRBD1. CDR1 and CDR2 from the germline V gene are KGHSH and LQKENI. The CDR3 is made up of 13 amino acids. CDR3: CASSPGGQEGYTF. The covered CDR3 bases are TGTGCCAGCTCACCAGGGGGACAGGAGGGC.

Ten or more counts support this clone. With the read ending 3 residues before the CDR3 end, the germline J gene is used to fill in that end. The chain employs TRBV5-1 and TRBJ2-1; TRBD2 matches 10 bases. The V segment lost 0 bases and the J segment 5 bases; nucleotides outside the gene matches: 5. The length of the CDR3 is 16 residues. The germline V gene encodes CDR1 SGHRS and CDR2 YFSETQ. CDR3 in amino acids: CASSLDGLAANNEQFF. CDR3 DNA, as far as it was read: TGCGCCAGCAGCTTGGACGGACTAGCGGCTAACAATGAG.

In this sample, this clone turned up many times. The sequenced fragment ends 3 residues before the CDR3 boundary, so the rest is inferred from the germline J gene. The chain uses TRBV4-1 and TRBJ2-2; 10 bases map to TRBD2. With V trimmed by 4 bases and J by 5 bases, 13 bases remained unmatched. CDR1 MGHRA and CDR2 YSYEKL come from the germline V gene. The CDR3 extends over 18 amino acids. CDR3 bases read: TGCGCCAGCAGCCCTGAACCTCTAGCGGGAGTGGGTACCGGGGAG. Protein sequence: CASSPEPLAGVGTGE. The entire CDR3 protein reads CASSPEPLAGVGTGELFF.

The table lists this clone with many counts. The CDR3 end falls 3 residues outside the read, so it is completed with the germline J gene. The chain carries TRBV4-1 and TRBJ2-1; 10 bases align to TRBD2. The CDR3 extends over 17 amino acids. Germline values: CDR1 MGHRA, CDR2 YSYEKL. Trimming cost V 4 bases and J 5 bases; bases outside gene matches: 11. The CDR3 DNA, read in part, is TGCGCCAGCAGCCCGCCCCATCTAGCGGGAGTCGACAATGAG. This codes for CASSPPHLAGVDNE. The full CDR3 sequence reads CASSPPHLAGVDNEQFF.

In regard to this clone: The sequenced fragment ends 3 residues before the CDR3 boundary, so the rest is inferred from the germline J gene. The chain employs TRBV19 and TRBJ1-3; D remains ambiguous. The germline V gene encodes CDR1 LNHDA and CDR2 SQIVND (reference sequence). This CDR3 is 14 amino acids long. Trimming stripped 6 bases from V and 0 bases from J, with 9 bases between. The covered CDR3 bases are TGTGCCAGTAGCTATCCAGGCTCTGGAAACACC. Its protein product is CASSYPGSGNT. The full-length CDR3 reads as CASSYPGSGNTIYF.

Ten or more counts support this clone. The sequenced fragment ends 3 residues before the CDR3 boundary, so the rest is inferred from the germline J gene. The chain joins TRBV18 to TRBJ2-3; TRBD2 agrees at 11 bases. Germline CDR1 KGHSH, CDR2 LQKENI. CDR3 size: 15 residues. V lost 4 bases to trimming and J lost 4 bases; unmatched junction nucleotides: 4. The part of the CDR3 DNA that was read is TGTGCCAGCTCACTGACTAGCGGGGCCCCAGATACG. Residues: CASSLTSGAPDT. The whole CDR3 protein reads CASSLTSGAPDTQYF.

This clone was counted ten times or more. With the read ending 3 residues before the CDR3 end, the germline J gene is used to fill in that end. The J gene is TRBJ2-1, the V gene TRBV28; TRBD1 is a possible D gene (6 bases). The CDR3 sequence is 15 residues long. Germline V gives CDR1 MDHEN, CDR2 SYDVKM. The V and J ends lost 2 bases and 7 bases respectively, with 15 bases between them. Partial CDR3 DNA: TGTGCCAGCAGTTTAAATCAGGCAGGGGTTAATGAG. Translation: CASSLNQAGVNE. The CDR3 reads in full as CASSLNQAGVNEQFF.

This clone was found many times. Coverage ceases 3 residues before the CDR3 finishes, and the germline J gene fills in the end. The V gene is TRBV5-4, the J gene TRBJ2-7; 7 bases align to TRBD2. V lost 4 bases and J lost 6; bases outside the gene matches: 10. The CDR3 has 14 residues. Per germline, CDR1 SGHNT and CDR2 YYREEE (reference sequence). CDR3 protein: CASSPSSGTGEQYF. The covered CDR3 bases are TGTGCCAGCAGCCCGTCCAGCGGGACGGGCGAG.

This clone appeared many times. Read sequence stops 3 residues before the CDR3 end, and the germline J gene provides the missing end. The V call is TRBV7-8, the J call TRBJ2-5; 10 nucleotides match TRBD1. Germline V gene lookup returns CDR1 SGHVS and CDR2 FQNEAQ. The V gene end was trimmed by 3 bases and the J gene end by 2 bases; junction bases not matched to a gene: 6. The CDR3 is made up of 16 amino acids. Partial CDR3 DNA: TGTGCCAGCAGCTTCAAGACAGGGGGCTTTCAAGAGACC. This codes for CASSFKTGGFQET. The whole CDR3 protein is CASSFKTGGFQETQYF.

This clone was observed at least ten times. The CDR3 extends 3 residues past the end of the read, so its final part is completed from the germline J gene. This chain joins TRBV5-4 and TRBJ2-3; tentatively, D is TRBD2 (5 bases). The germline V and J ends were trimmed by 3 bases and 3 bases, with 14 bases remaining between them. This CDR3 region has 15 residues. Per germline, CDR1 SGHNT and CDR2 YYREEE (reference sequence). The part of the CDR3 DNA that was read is TGTGCCAGCAGCTCCCTCGGGGAGATTACAGATACG. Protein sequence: CASSSLGEITDT. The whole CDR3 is CASSSLGEITDTQYF.